This T cell receptor (beta chain) was captured by sequencing in a study of OX40 agonist ivuxolimab in advanced cancers. About the research overall: While on treatment, patients had intravenous ivuxolimab at 0.01 to 10 mg/kg every 2 weeks. Points from the study as a whole: In CD8+ T cells, expanded clones were on average more numerous than in CD4+. There was clonal expansion of CD4+ and CD8+ blood T cells by week 6 at 0.1 to 3.0 mg/kg.

On this clone itself: What it binds is unknown.

Repertoires were generated with immunoSEQ multiplex PCR, while TCRdb's copy carries only in-frame clones and drops some. The sample has about 80,000 clones; around 87% are singletons. Germline-derived CDR1 and CDR2 are MNHEY and SVGAGI. Trimming at V came to 6 bases and at J to 2 bases, leaving 9 bases not matched to a gene. CDR3 size: 15 residues. The gene calls are TRBV6-5 and TRBJ1-2, with TRBD1 identical over 7 bases. The clonotype was recovered from an adult with an advanced solid tumor such as melanoma, head and neck, liver or kidney cancer. The starting material was CD4+ or CD8+ T cells sorted from blood, obtained in a trial of the OX40 agonist ivuxolimab. CDR3 residues: CASRPKQGSNYGYTF. The CDR3 DNA is TGTGCCAGCAGACCAAAACAGGGGTCCAACTATGGCTACACCTTC.